This T cell receptor (beta chain) appears in the sequencing data of a study of cytomegalovirus exposure and HLA in healthy donors. Study background: It was reported in a later analysis that the same platform had been used for the 90 to 150 validation repertoires as for the approximately 670 first-cohort repertoires.

Only one count was recorded for this clone. Its antigen is unknown. The data were produced by immunoSEQ multiplex PCR, yet TCRdb's version contains in-frame clones alone and is incomplete. The table lists about 160,000 clones, approximately 86% of them singletons, with around 2% in the top ten. Germline assignment: CDR1 MGHRA and CDR2 YSYEKL. V lost 1 base to trimming and J lost 7 bases; unmatched junction nucleotides: 7. The CDR3 runs 15 residues. General observations from the study: It was 160 or so TCR beta chains that were listed as cytomegalovirus-associated. Reports showed the classifier diagnosing cytomegalovirus status with high specificity and sensitivity.

The clonotype was recovered from a man aged 25-40 years in good health and CMV-seropositive. This chain links TRBV4-1 with TRBJ2-3; 8 nucleotides line up with TRBD2. The source material was PBMCs. This chain's CDR3 is CASSQGRASGHTQYF. The CDR3 DNA reads TGCGCCAGCAGCCAAGGAAGGGCTAGCGGGCATACGCAGTATTTT.